Below are 32 T cell receptor beta chains sequenced from a single sample in a study of blood T cells in healthy people across ages. Through a sample-barcoded 5' primer and a J-beta primer mix, a second PCR was run for 7 to 11 cycles. One entry per CDR3 protein results from TCRdb running MiXCR on the 5' RACE reads. The sample consists of hundreds of thousands of distinct CDR3 sequences, about 54% of them appearing once. Sequenced: blood. These receptors all come from a man between 60 and 70 years old in good health.

The chain employs TRBV28 and TRBJ2-1, with 9 bases lining up with TRBD2. V lost 4 bases to trimming and J lost 9 bases; unmatched junction nucleotides: 7. The CDR3 is made up of 14 amino acids. Germline V CDR1 and CDR2: MDHEN, SYDVKM. CDR3 sequence (DNA): TGTGCCAGCAGTTCCCAGCGGGGGGAGGTTGAGCAGTTCTTC. It is translated as CASSSQRGEVEQFF.

The rearrangement uses TRBV7-2 and TRBJ2-3; TRBD1 matches 7 bases. Germline V CDR1 and CDR2: SGHTA, FQGNSA. Germline trimming cut 5 bases from V and 1 base from J; bases unmatched to any gene: 9. CDR3 size: 16 residues. CDR3 sequence: CASSLTWDSRTDTQYF. DNA for the CDR3: TGTGCCAGCAGCCTTACCTGGGACAGCCGCACAGATACGCAGTATTTT.

CDR3 residues: CASSLRRLTAYGTDTQYF. CDR3 sequence (DNA): TGTGCCAGCAGCTTACGTCGGCTCACCGCCTATGGCACAGATACGCAGTATTTT. The chain carries TRBV7-2 and TRBJ2-3; D is unclear. V was trimmed by 2 bases and J by 1 base, leaving 19 bases between them. Germline V gives CDR1 SGHTA, CDR2 FQGNSA. The CDR3 is 18 amino acids.

The V call is TRBV20-1, the J call TRBJ1-2; tentative D call: TRBD1 (5 bases). Trimming cost V 3 bases and J 3 bases, with 11 bases left between them. This CDR3 is built from 13 residues. Germline CDR1 and CDR2: DFQATT and SNEGSKA (reference sequence). CDR3 nucleotide sequence: TGCAGTGCTAGGGGGGACCGCTACTATGGCTACACCTTC. It specifies CSARGDRYYGYTF.

This clonotype was counted a few times. The V call is TRBV20-1, the J call TRBJ2-1; D call uncertain. The CDR3 consists of 14 residues. Trimming pared 6 bases from V and 3 bases from J, leaving 15 bases between. The germline V gene encodes CDR1 DFQATT and CDR2 SNEGSKA (reference sequence). The DNA for the CDR3 is TGCAGTGCCCTGGGGTCCACGGTCTACAATGAGCAGTTCTTC. It codes for CSALGSTVYNEQFF.

For the CDR3, the DNA is TGCAGTGCTAGGGGGCCTAAGACGTACAATGAGCAGTTCTTC. Its protein is CSARGPKTYNEQFF. V and J are TRBV20-1 and TRBJ2-1; the D gene is possibly TRBD1 (5 bases). Looked up from germline, CDR1 is DFQATT and CDR2 is SNEGSKA (reference sequence). The ends were cut back, 3 bases at V and 4 bases at J, with 13 bases in the middle. The CDR3 is 14 amino acids.

V gene TRBV29-1 combines with J gene TRBJ2-1, with D possibly called TRBD1 or TRBD2 (7 bases each). The better agreement between TRBJ2-7 and the DNA end casts doubt on the J call. The germline V gene encodes CDR1 SQVTM and CDR2 ANQGSEA. CDR3 length: 14 residues. The CDR3 spells CSGNRGGGYNEQYF. The DNA of the CDR3 is TGCAGCGGGAACAGGGGAGGGGGCTACAATGAGCAGTACTTC.

This chain connects TRBV14 to TRBJ1-1; D gene ambiguous. Looked up from germline, CDR1 is SGHDN and CDR2 is FVKESK. V was trimmed by 1 base and J by 5 bases, leaving 5 bases between them. This CDR3 is built from 12 residues. CDR3 residues: CASSQVRTEAFF. DNA for the CDR3: TGTGCCAGCAGCCAAGTCCGGACTGAAGCTTTCTTT.

The rearrangement uses TRBV25-1 and TRBJ2-5, with D uncertain. The CDR3 runs to 12 residues. With 1 base removed from V and 11 bases from J, the gap between germline ends came to 11 bases. Germline-derived CDR1 and CDR2 are MGHDK and SYGVNS. The CDR3 protein is CASSEFVGEQYF. CDR3 sequence (DNA): TGTGCCAGCAGTGAATTTGTCGGTGAGCAGTACTTC.

The chain employs TRBV13 and TRBJ2-7; 11 bases are shared with TRBD1. V dropped 1 base and J dropped 6; count of bases not matched to a gene: 2. Germline CDR1 and CDR2: PRHDT and FYEKMQ (reference sequence). The CDR3 sequence is 14 residues long. The CDR3 spells CASSLAGTGGEQYF. CDR3 in DNA: TGTGCCAGCAGCTTAGCAGGGACAGGGGGCGAGCAGTACTTC.

This chain connects TRBV24-1 to TRBJ2-7; D unresolved. The germline V gene has CDR1 KGHDR and CDR2 SFDVKD. V dropped 0 bases and J dropped 1 base, with 9 bases sitting between them. The CDR3 contains 15 residues. The CDR3 reads CATSDLRWPSYEQYF. The DNA for the CDR3 is TGTGCCACCAGTGATTTGCGATGGCCATCCTACGAGCAGTACTTC.

The chain couples TRBV29-1 to TRBJ2-3; D may correspond to TRBD1 or TRBD2 (6 bases each). Per germline, CDR1 SQVTM and CDR2 ANQGSEA. V was shortened by 3 bases and J by 2 bases, with 12 bases between the two germline ends. The CDR3 is made up of 14 amino acids. The CDR3: CSVDGGPITDTQYF. DNA of the CDR3: TGCAGCGTTGATGGGGGGCCGATCACAGATACGCAGTATTTT.

V and J are TRBV7-7 and TRBJ2-1; 7 nucleotides align to TRBD2. The V gene end was trimmed by 1 base and the J gene end by 9 bases; junction bases not matched to a gene: 12. The CDR3 is made up of 16 amino acids. Germline lookup yields CDR1 SSHAT and CDR2 FNYEAQ (reference sequence). DNA of the CDR3: TGTGCCAGCAGCTTAGGGGAGTTGGCGGGGGTGAGTGAGCAGTTCTTC. Translating gives CASSLGELAGVSEQFF. Filled out from reference TRBV7-7 and TRBJ2-1, the complete variable domain reads GAGVSQSPRYKVTKRGQDVTLRCDPISSHATLYWYQQALGQGPEFLTYFNYEAQPDKSGLPSDRFSAERPEGSISTLTIQRTEQRDSAMYRCASSLGELAGVSEQFFGPGTRLTVL.

The chain couples TRBV20-1 to TRBJ2-3, with D tentatively TRBD1 (7 bases). The V end lost 3 bases, the J end lost 1 base, and 14 bases lay between the germline ends. Germline loops: CDR1 DFQATT, CDR2 SNEGSKA (reference sequence). CDR3 size: 15 residues. CDR3 loop: CSASAPRGGTDTQYF. DNA of the CDR3: TGCAGTGCTAGTGCCCCCAGGGGGGGCACAGATACGCAGTATTTT.

This clonotype was detected only once. The chain is built from TRBV5-4 and TRBJ2-2, with 8 bases lining up with TRBD2. CDR3 length: 16 residues. Per the germline V gene, CDR1 is SGHNT and CDR2 is YYREEE (reference sequence). Trimming took 4 bases from V and 1 from J; bases not matched to a gene: 6. The CDR3, as DNA: TGTGCCAGCAGCCCCAGCGGGGGCGGGAACACCGGGGAGCTGTTTTTT. This encodes CASSPSGGGNTGELFF.

In nucleotides, the CDR3 is TGCAGTGCCAATCCATACCCAGACAGCAAACAGGGCTACACCTTC. Translated: CSANPYPDSKQGYTF. The chain couples TRBV20-1 to TRBJ1-2, with D possibly being TRBD1 (5 bases). This CDR3 is built from 15 residues. Germline-derived CDR1 and CDR2 are DFQATT and SNEGSKA (reference sequence). V gave up 6 bases and J gave up 8 bases, with 25 bases separating them.

The chain couples TRBV21-1 to TRBJ1-2. TRBV21-1 is flagged as a pseudogene. The CDR3 consists of 17 residues. The CDR3 loop reads CASSKVGTEKGLNGYTF. The DNA of the CDR3 is TGTGCCAGCAGCAAAGTGGGAACAGAGAAGGGGCTAAATGGCTACACCTTC.

The chain joins TRBV6-6 to TRBJ2-5; TRBD2 aligns across 7 bases. The CDR3 is 15 residues long. Trimming removed 6 bases from V and 5 bases from J; junction bases left unmatched: 12. Germline V gene data show CDR1 as MNHNY and CDR2 as SVGAGI (reference sequence). CDR3 region: CASSPSSGERETQYF. The CDR3 DNA follows: TGTGCCAGCAGCCCTTCAAGCGGGGAACGTGAGACCCAGTACTTC.

The DNA of the CDR3 is TGTGCCAGCAGTGAAGTGGGACTTGGCACAGATACGCAGTATTTT. This translates into CASSEVGLGTDTQYF. V gene TRBV9 combines with J gene TRBJ2-3, with D possibly matching TRBD2 (6 bases). The CDR3 is 15 residues long. In germline, CDR1 is SGDLS, CDR2 YYNGEE. Trimming took off 5 bases at V and 1 base at J, with 14 bases between the two ends.

The rearrangement joins TRBV6-1 to TRBJ1-2; 10 bases map to TRBD1. Germline trimming cut 8 bases from V and 0 bases from J; bases unmatched to any gene: 6. The CDR3 is 15 amino acids. Germline V lookup: CDR1 MNHNS, CDR2 SASEGT. The CDR3 nucleotides are TGTGCCAGCCTGGACAGGGGGGAAGCTAACTATGGCTACACCTTC. It codes for CASLDRGEANYGYTF.

This clonotype was observed a handful of times. The rearrangement joins TRBV20-1 to TRBJ1-2; perhaps TRBD1 as D (5 bases). V was trimmed by 5 bases and J by 2 bases, leaving 9 bases between them. Germline CDR1 and CDR2: DFQATT and SNEGSKA (reference sequence). The length of the CDR3 is 12 residues. CDR3 sequence reads: CSAEGRNYGYTF. The CDR3 region has the DNA TGCAGTGCTGAGGGACGAAACTATGGCTACACCTTC.

The V gene is TRBV20-1, the J gene TRBJ2-7; 9 bases agree with TRBD1. The germline V gene encodes CDR1 DFQATT and CDR2 SNEGSKA (reference sequence). Trimming removed 6 bases from V and 5 bases from J; junction bases left unmatched: 8. There are 13 residues in the CDR3. The CDR3 loop reads CSALGQGEDEQYF. CDR3 coding DNA: TGCAGTGCCCTGGGACAGGGTGAGGACGAGCAGTACTTC.

The chain uses TRBV7-9 and TRBJ1-2, with 9 bases matching TRBD1. This CDR3 spans 15 amino acids. V trimming: 4 bases; J trimming: 8 bases; junction bases outside the gene matches: 11. The germline gives CDR1 SEHNR, CDR2 FQNEAQ (reference sequence). CDR3 region: CASSYPGQGMGGYTF. CDR3 DNA: TGTGCCAGCAGCTACCCGGGACAGGGTATGGGCGGCTACACCTTC. The full variable domain, with the rest looked up from reference TRBV7-9 and TRBJ1-2, is DTGVSQNPRHKITKRGQNVTFRCDPISEHNRLYWYRQTLGQGPEFLTYFQNEAQLEKSRLLSDRFSAERPKGSFSTLEIQRTEQGDSAMYLCASSYPGQGMGGYTFGSGTRLTVV.

The chain's CDR3 is CSARADILQETQYF. The DNA of the CDR3 is TGCAGTGCTAGGGCAGATATACTTCAAGAGACCCAGTACTTC. The chain employs TRBV20-1 and TRBJ2-5; unclear D gene. Trimming shortened V by 3 bases and J by 2 bases, and 13 bases separated the two germline ends. Germline V gene data show CDR1 as DFQATT and CDR2 as SNEGSKA (reference sequence). The CDR3 runs 14 residues.

The chain combines TRBV20-1 with TRBJ2-5; 9 nucleotides line up with TRBD2. This CDR3 comprises 15 residues. Unmatched junction bases numbered 7, after V lost 5 bases and J lost 0 bases. CDR1 DFQATT and CDR2 SNEGSKA come from the germline V gene (reference sequence). The CDR3 loop is CSASGLARYQETQYF. DNA for the CDR3: TGCAGTGCTTCCGGACTAGCGCGGTACCAAGAGACCCAGTACTTC.

V usage is TRBV5-1 and J usage is TRBJ1-2; 9 nucleotides line up with TRBD1. Germline lookup yields CDR1 SGHRS and CDR2 YFSETQ. The CDR3 spans 16 residues. The J segment lost 8 bases and the V segment lost 5 bases, leaving 16 bases of the junction unmatched. The DNA of the CDR3 is TGCGCCAGCAGGGCCGGGACAGGGTATCCAGGGGACGGCTACACCTTC. Amino acid sequence: CASRAGTGYPGDGYTF.

CDR3 DNA sequence: TGTGCCAGCAGCTTAGGGTGGGACAGGATAAACACCGGGGAGCTGTTTTTT. It yields the protein CASSLGWDRINTGELFF. The chain employs TRBV11-2 and TRBJ2-2; TRBD1 aligns across 8 bases. The CDR3 is 17 amino acids. The V and J ends lost 1 base and 2 bases, in that order; junction bases with no gene match: 6. Germline lookup yields CDR1 SGHAT and CDR2 FQNNGV.

In this sample, this clonotype turned up once. The rearrangement links TRBV24-1 to TRBJ2-1, with 8 bases that match TRBD1. Germline lookup yields CDR1 KGHDR and CDR2 SFDVKD. Trimming at V came to 3 bases and at J to 6 bases, leaving 3 bases not matched to a gene. CDR3 length: 14 residues. CDR3 amino acids: CATSDPDRGNEQFF. CDR3 nucleotides: TGTGCCACCAGTGATCCCGACAGGGGCAATGAGCAGTTCTTC.

V usage is TRBV7-2 and J usage is TRBJ2-1; D remains ambiguous. Trimming cost V 5 bases and J 10 bases, with 9 bases left between them. The CDR3 is 11 amino acids. Looked up from germline, CDR1 is SGHTA and CDR2 is FQGNSA. CDR3 loop: CASSANYEQFF. The CDR3 nucleotides are TGTGCCAGCAGCGCGAACTACGAGCAGTTCTTC.

DNA for the CDR3: TGCAGCGTTGAAGGCCTAATGGGGACTAGCGGGGGGTCCAGCTCCTACAATGAGCAGTACTTC. Translated, it gives CSVEGLMGTSGGSSSYNEQYF. V gene TRBV29-1 combines with J gene TRBJ2-1, with 15 bases identical to TRBD2. The J call is uncertain, as TRBJ2-7 better fits the DNA end. The CDR3 length is 21 residues. The germline gives CDR1 SQVTM, CDR2 ANQGSEA.

The chain has TRBV6-5 and TRBJ1-1, with 7 bases lining up with TRBD1. CDR3 size: 15 residues. V was pared by 0 bases and J by 0 bases, with 1 base of the junction left unmatched. CDR1 and CDR2 from the germline V gene are MNHEY and SVGAGI. CDR3 nucleotide sequence: TGTGCCAGCAGTTACTCGGACAGGTTGAACACTGAAGCTTTCTTT. Encoded protein: CASSYSDRLNTEAFF.

Written as DNA, the CDR3 is TGCGCCAGCAGCTTTACAGGGAGCTCCTACAGTGAGCAGTACTTC. It yields the protein CASSFTGSSYSEQYF. The chain has TRBV5-1 and TRBJ2-1, with D possibly TRBD1 on 6 matching bases. TRBJ2-7 explains the end of the DNA better; the J call may be wrong. CDR1 SGHRS and CDR2 YFSETQ come from the germline V gene. The CDR3 is made up of 15 amino acids.